The clone carrying this T cell receptor (beta chain) was observed at least ten times. Its antigen is as yet unknown. Amplification of TCR beta CDR3 regions was performed using RNA transcripts as template. A set of HTBI primers served as the primers for a first-round RT-PCR of the TCR CDR3. TCRdb analysed the multiplex PCR reads with MiXCR anew, one entry per CDR3 protein. The table lists fewer than 750,000 distinct CDR3 sequences, around 15% of them singletons, with roughly 4.3% in the top ten. Uncontrolled infection, other autoimmune disease, pregnancy or lactation led to exclusion. Used for diagnoses were clinical symptoms, serum thyroxine and TRAb, thyroid ultrasound and orbital computed tomography. Out of about 10 ml of fresh peripheral blood came the PBMCs. The sample originates from a study of T cells in Graves' hyperthyroidism and ophthalmopathy. Study conclusions and caveats: Ophthalmopathy was predicted by the model a median of about six months ahead of onset.

V gave up 4 bases and J gave up 2 bases, with 15 bases separating them. The CDR3 is 15 amino acids. CDR1 MGHRA and CDR2 YSYEKL come from the germline V gene. The chain carries TRBV4-1 and TRBJ2-7; possibly TRBD1 for D (8 bases). The clonotype comes from a woman aged 40 to 49 with Graves' ophthalmopathy. Sequencing was carried out using blood. Here the CDR3 reads CASSLRTGRAYEQYF. CDR3 in DNA: TGCGCCAGCAGCCTCCGGACAGGGAGGGCCTACGAGCAGTACTTC.